The sequence of this TCR beta chain was determined in a study of T cells after posttransplantation cyclophosphamide. Study-level findings and limits: Donor CD8+ memory clones often dominated recipient blood repertoires at later times. Skin or GI-infiltrating T cells shared few TRB sequences with blood.

The V gene's germline CDR1 is SEHNR and CDR2 FQNEAQ (reference sequence). Germline trimming cut 0 bases from V and 3 bases from J; bases unmatched to any gene: 5. The CDR3 contains 16 residues. The naive gate required viable CD3+CD4+ or CD3+CD8+ cells with CCR7+CD45RA+CD45RO-CD95-CD27+CD28+ phenotype. Assay used: immunoSEQ multiplex PCR; TCRdb lists only in-frame clones, some missing. The sample includes about 21,000 clones, around 98% of them seen just once. Turning to this clone: The antigen is unknown.

This chain joins TRBV7-9 and TRBJ2-1; 7 bases agree with TRBD2. The source material was naive CD8+ T cells sorted from PBMCs. This TCR derives from a man aged 40-49 years in good health, CMV-negative, and a related stem cell transplant donor. This CDR3 is CASSLAGASGYNEQFF. CDR3 DNA sequence: TGTGCCAGCAGCTTAGCAGGGGCTAGCGGCTACAATGAGCAGTTCTTC.